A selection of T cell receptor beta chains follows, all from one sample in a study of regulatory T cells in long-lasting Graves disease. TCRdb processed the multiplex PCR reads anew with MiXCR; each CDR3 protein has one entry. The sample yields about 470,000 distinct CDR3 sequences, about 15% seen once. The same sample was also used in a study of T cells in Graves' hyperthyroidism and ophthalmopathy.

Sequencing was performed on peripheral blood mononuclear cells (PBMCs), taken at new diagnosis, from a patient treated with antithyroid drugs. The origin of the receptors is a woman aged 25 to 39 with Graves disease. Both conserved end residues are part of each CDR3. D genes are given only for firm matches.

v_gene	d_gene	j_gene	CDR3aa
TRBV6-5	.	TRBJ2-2	CASSYDPGIGELFF
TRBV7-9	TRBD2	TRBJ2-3	CASSQREVYTDTQYF
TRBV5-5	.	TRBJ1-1	CASSFSTEAFF
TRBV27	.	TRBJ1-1	CASSLSFGGRLNTEAFF
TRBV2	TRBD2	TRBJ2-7	CASSSRTSGAYSYEQYF
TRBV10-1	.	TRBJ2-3	CASSESWGSTDTQYF
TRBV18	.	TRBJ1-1	CASSPTGAGMNTEAFF
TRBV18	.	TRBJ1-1	CASSGRELMNTEAFF
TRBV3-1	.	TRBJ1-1	CASSRTLGRGTEAFF
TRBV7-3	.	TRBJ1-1	CASSLTPTPLEAFF
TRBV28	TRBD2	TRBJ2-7	CASRSTSGELHEQYF
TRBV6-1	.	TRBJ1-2	CASSAGLGDYGYTF
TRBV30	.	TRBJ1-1	CAWRWDGEAFF
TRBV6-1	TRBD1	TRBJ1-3	CASRKQGNSGNTIYF
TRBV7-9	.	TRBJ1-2	CASSTGHPLDGGYTF
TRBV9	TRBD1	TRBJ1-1	CASSALGVTGGGTEAFF